The 21 T cell receptor beta chains reported below all come from one sample, sequenced in a study of untreated major depressive disorder. Assay used: immunoSEQ multiplex PCR; TCRdb lists only in-frame clones, some missing. Found here are tens of thousands of clones, about 87% of them singletons; the top ten hold 5.1%. Material for sequencing was CD4+ T cells from PBMCs. These receptors were taken from a woman aged 25 to 39 in good health.

The genes are TRBV6-4 and TRBJ2-1; the match to TRBD2 covers 9 bases. V lost 4 bases and J lost 5; bases outside the gene matches: 6. The germline gives CDR1 MRHNA, CDR2 SNTAGT. This CDR3 region has 15 residues. The CDR3 region has the DNA TGTGCCAGCAGTGTCTCTAGCGGGATTAACAATGAGCAGTTCTTC. It specifies CASSVSSGINNEQFF.

The chain couples TRBV30 to TRBJ1-3; no clear D. The V end lost 7 bases, the J end lost 2 bases, and 15 bases lay between the germline ends. This CDR3 contains 14 residues. From germline, CDR1 is GTSNPN and CDR2 SVGIG (reference sequence). The CDR3 DNA sequence: TGTGCCTTTGCATGGAGACGAGCTGGAAACACCATATATTTT. Translation gives CAFAWRRAGNTIYF.

The rearrangement uses TRBV27 and TRBJ2-7, with TRBD2 identical over 10 bases. The CDR3 sequence is 15 residues long. In germline, CDR1 is MNHEY, CDR2 SMNVEV (reference sequence). Trimming took 3 bases from V and 7 from J; bases not matched to a gene: 9. The CDR3 coding sequence is TGTGCCAGCAGTTTTTATTCTAGCGGGGGTGGGGAGCAGTACTTC. Protein sequence: CASSFYSSGGGEQYF.

The genes are TRBV4-1 and TRBJ1-4, with 8 bases identical to TRBD1. With 1 base clipped from V and 5 bases from J, the junction kept 6 bases outside the gene matches. There are 16 residues in the CDR3. The germline gives CDR1 MGHRA, CDR2 YSYEKL. For the CDR3, the DNA is TGCGCCAGCAGCCAAGGGGGACAGGTGTTAAATGAAAAACTGTTTTTT. This sequence encodes CASSQGGQVLNEKLFF.

The chain combines TRBV30 with TRBJ1-6; 9 bases agree with TRBD1. The CDR3 is 16 residues long. Germline V gene data show CDR1 as GTSNPN and CDR2 as SVGIG (reference sequence). With V trimmed by 3 bases and J by 3 bases, 6 bases remained unmatched. This CDR3 reads CAWSQDRGIYNSPLHF. The CDR3 DNA reads TGTGCCTGGAGCCAGGACAGGGGCATCTATAATTCACCCCTCCACTTT. The full variable domain, completed using reference TRBV30 and TRBJ1-6, is SQTIHQWPATLVQPVGSPLSLECTVEGTSNPNLYWYRQAAGRGLQLLFYSVGIGQISSEVPQNLSASRPQDRQFILSSKKLLLSDSGFYLCAWSQDRGIYNSPLHFGNGTRLTVT.

The V gene is TRBV7-6, the J gene TRBJ2-5; 7 bases are shared with TRBD1. This CDR3 is built from 15 residues. CDR1 SGHVS and CDR2 FNYEAQ come from the germline V gene. V was pared by 0 bases and J by 3 bases, with 4 bases of the junction left unmatched. The CDR3 bases are TGTGCCAGCAGCTTAGCCGGGACAGATGAAGAGACCCAGTACTTC. Its translation is CASSLAGTDEETQYF.

The chain recombines TRBV6-6 with TRBJ1-6, with TRBD1 as a possible D gene (6 bases). V was trimmed by 0 bases and J by 10 bases, leaving 13 bases between them. The germline V gene encodes CDR1 MNHNY and CDR2 SVGAGI (reference sequence). The length of the CDR3 is 15 residues. CDR3 protein: CASSYSPQGNSPLHF. Written as DNA, the CDR3 is TGTGCCAGCAGTTACTCGCCCCAGGGGAACTCACCCCTCCACTTT.

J is TRBJ2-1 and V is TRBV7-9; a weak D match, TRBD1 (6 bases). The germline V and J ends were trimmed by 2 bases and 6 bases, with 14 bases remaining between them. Germline V gene sequence: CDR1 SEHNR, CDR2 FQNEAQ (reference sequence). The CDR3 has 15 residues. This chain's CDR3 is CASSLSFTGRNEQFF. The CDR3, as DNA: TGTGCCAGCAGCTTATCCTTTACAGGGCGCAATGAGCAGTTCTTC.

The chain links TRBV25-1 to TRBJ1-6; possibly TRBD1 for D (6 bases). V lost 11 bases and J 7 bases, leaving 18 bases between the germline ends. CDR1 and CDR2 (germline): MGHDK, SYGVNS. This CDR3 has 14 amino acids. The CDR3 sequence is CAGLRGHLNSPLHF. In nucleotides, the CDR3 is TGTGCCGGGTTGAGGGGACACTTGAATTCACCCCTCCACTTT.

The chain has TRBV28 and TRBJ2-3; 8 bases fit TRBD2. The CDR3 totals 13 residues. J lost 1 base, V lost 8 bases, and 2 bases had no gene match. The germline V gene encodes CDR1 MDHEN and CDR2 SYDVKM. CDR3 sequence reads: CASAGGGTDTQYF. In DNA, the CDR3 is TGTGCCAGCGCCGGGGGGGGCACAGATACGCAGTATTTT.

By its share, this clone is medium-sized. The gene calls are TRBV27 and TRBJ1-1; D is unclear. The V end lost 5 bases, the J end lost 3 bases, and 16 bases lay between the germline ends. CDR3 size: 15 residues. The V gene's germline CDR1 is MNHEY and CDR2 SMNVEV (reference sequence). CDR3 region: CASSKGVEGYTEAFF. The DNA of the CDR3 is TGTGCCAGCAGTAAGGGTGTGGAGGGCTACACTGAAGCTTTCTTT.

V usage is TRBV27 and J usage is TRBJ2-3, with TRBD2 matching 9 bases. V lost 6 bases to trimming and J lost 2 bases; unmatched junction nucleotides: 6. CDR1 and CDR2 from the germline V gene are MNHEY and SMNVEV (reference sequence). The CDR3 runs to 15 residues. The CDR3 here is CASSLSGGSTDTQYF. In nucleotides, the CDR3 is TGTGCCAGCAGCCTGAGCGGGGGGTCCACAGATACGCAGTATTTT.

The rearrangement joins TRBV2 to TRBJ2-3; D unresolved. Germline V CDR1 and CDR2: SNHLY, FYNNEI. The CDR3 spans 15 residues. Trimming pared 4 bases from V and 0 bases from J, leaving 11 bases between. CDR3 region: CASSGRGDSTDTQYF. In nucleotides, the CDR3 is TGTGCCAGCAGTGGGCGTGGCGATAGCACAGATACGCAGTATTTT.

The rearrangement uses TRBV5-1 and TRBJ2-7; 11 nucleotides match TRBD2. V lost 3 bases to trimming and J lost 6 bases; unmatched junction nucleotides: 8. The germline CDR1 and CDR2 sequences are SGHRS and YFSETQ. The CDR3 has 15 amino acids. The CDR3 region is CASSSSGGLFREQYF. CDR3 bases: TGCGCCAGCAGCTCTAGCGGGGGGCTTTTCCGCGAGCAGTACTTC.

This chain uses TRBV29-1 with TRBJ1-1, with unresolved D. Per the germline V gene, CDR1 is SQVTM and CDR2 is ANQGSEA. The germline V and J ends were trimmed by 1 base and 4 bases, with 4 bases remaining between them. This CDR3 region has 11 residues. The CDR3 DNA reads as TGCAGCGTTGAAGTGGCCACTGAAGCTTTCTTT. It is translated as CSVEVATEAFF.

J is TRBJ1-1 and V is TRBV5-1; no clear D gene. CDR1 is SGHRS, CDR2 YFSETQ, per germline. Trimming took off 0 bases at V and 2 bases at J, with 14 bases between the two ends. The CDR3 spans 16 residues. This CDR3 reads CASSLVGGRSNTEAFF. CDR3 nucleotides: TGCGCCAGCAGCTTGGTGGGTGGACGTTCTAACACTGAAGCTTTCTTT.

The chain has TRBV29-1 and TRBJ1-4; the D gene is possibly TRBD1 (5 bases). The CDR3 consists of 13 residues. Trimming removed 7 bases at V and 2 bases at J, with 11 bases between. The V gene's germline CDR1 is SQVTM and CDR2 ANQGSEA. CDR3 sequence reads: CSAEGETNEKLFF. Here the CDR3 DNA reads TGCAGCGCAGAAGGGGAGACTAATGAAAAACTGTTTTTT. Complete variable domain (other parts from reference TRBV29-1 and TRBJ1-4): SAVISQKPSRDICQRGTSLTIQCQVDSQVTMMFWYRQQPGQSLTLIATANQGSEATYESGFVIDKFPISRPNLTFSTLTVSNMSPEDSSIYLCSAEGETNEKLFFGSGTQLSVL.

This clone was counted once. This sequence joins TRBV27 and TRBJ2-7; D remains ambiguous. Germline assignment: CDR1 MNHEY and CDR2 SMNVEV (reference sequence). CDR3 length: 16 amino acids. V was cut by 3 bases and J by 9 bases, with 24 bases left in between. CDR3 sequence: CASSFSAETFLRGQYF. The CDR3 DNA is TGTGCCAGCAGTTTTTCTGCGGAGACCTTCTTACGAGGGCAGTACTTC.

Of note for this clone: The junction and the germline gene differ at one end; a read error may be behind it. This rearrangement joins TRBV20-1 to TRBJ2-5, with 7 positions matching TRBD1. The CDR3 loop spans 11 amino acids. The germline V gene has CDR1 DFQATT and CDR2 SNEGSKA (reference sequence). CDR3 in amino acids: CSARVGGLGHF. The CDR3 DNA reads as TGCAGTGCTAGAGTAGGGGGCCTGGGGCACTTC.

The genes are TRBV6-5 and TRBJ1-2; TRBD1 agrees at 8 bases. V was clipped by 7 bases and J by 4 bases; unmatched bases: 5. The CDR3 contains 13 residues. CDR1 and CDR2 from the germline V gene are MNHEY and SVGAGI. The CDR3 DNA sequence: TGTGCCAGCACCCGGACAGGGCGCTATGGCTACACCTTC. It specifies CASTRTGRYGYTF.

The genes are TRBV27 and TRBJ2-4, with D possibly TRBD1 on 5 matching bases. V was trimmed by 5 bases and J by 1 base, leaving 18 bases between them. This CDR3 comprises 17 residues. Looked up from germline, CDR1 is MNHEY and CDR2 is SMNVEV (reference sequence). The CDR3 here is CASSALLGAGAKNIQYF. CDR3 DNA sequence: TGTGCCAGCAGTGCTTTACTGGGCGCAGGGGCCAAAAACATTCAGTACTTC.